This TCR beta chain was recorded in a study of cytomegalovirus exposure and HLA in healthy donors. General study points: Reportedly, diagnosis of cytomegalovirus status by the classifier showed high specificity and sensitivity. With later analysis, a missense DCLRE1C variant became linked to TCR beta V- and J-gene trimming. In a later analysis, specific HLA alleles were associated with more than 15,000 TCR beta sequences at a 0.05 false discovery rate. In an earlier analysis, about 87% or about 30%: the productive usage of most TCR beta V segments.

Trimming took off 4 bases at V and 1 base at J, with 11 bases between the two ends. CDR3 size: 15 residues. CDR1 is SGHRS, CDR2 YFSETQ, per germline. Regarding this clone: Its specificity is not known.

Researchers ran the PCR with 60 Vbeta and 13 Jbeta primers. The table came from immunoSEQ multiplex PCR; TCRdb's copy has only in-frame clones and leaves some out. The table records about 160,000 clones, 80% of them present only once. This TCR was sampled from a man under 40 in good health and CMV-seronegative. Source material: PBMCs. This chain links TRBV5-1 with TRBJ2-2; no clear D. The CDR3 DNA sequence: TGCGCCAGCAGCGAATCGACGGGGAACACCGGGGAGCTGTTTTTT. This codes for CASSESTGNTGELFF.